This TCR beta chain was documented in a study of beta chain features in type 1 diabetes. Investigators reverse transcribed all isolated RNA, so they sequenced expressed TCRB transcripts. Libraries were prepared by immunoSEQ multiplex PCR; TCRdb keeps only in-frame clonotypes and omits some of them. Seen here are roughly 240,000 clones, 13% to 15% observed once, and the top ten hold roughly 0.028%. Per germline, CDR1 SGHTS and CDR2 YDEGEE. After removal of 4 bases from V and 2 bases from J, the junction contained 8 bases not matched to a gene. The CDR3 totals 15 residues. Each of the CD4+ naive, central memory, regulatory and stem cell-like memory populations was sorted via CD45RO/CCR7/CD25/CD127/CD95/CD27. Study-level findings and limits: Diminished insertions and augmented deletions at VDJ junctions characterized type 1 diabetes patients. Significant though moderate, a shortening of TCRB CDR3s appeared in all four CD4+ subsets of Type 1 diabetes patients.

This clone was picked up a small number of times. The antigen is not known. The specimen was naive CD4+ T cells from blood. The genes are TRBV5-8 and TRBJ2-5; 7 bases match TRBD1. The clonotype was recovered from a woman aged 40 to 50 in good health. The CDR3 DNA reads TGTGCCAGCAGCCCATCCAGGACAGGACAAGAGACCCAGTACTTC. It is translated as CASSPSRTGQETQYF.